The next 2 T cell receptor beta chains were all read from a single sample in a study of blood T cell repertoires in COVID-19. The data were produced by immunoSEQ multiplex PCR, yet TCRdb's version contains in-frame clones alone and is incomplete. The table shows a few hundred thousand clones, with roughly four fifths occurring only once. The sample was PBMCs or T cells enriched from blood (not recorded which). Receptor source: a man aged 40-55 years who had recovered from COVID-19.

J is TRBJ1-5 and V is TRBV28; D not resolved. CDR3 length equals 14 residues. Deletions cut 3 bases from V and 0 bases from J, with 6 bases between. Germline CDR1 is MDHEN and CDR2 is SYDVKM. The CDR3 sequence is CASSFGLSNQPQHF. Here the CDR3 DNA reads TGTGCCAGCAGTTTCGGACTTAGCAATCAGCCCCAGCATTTT.

This clone was observed once. Here the CDR3 reads CASAGGLPNQPQHF. CDR3 coding DNA: TGTGCCAGCGCAGGGGGTCTCCCCAATCAGCCCCAGCATTTT. This rearrangement joins TRBV27 to TRBJ1-5, with TRBD1 identical over 7 bases. Germline V lookup: CDR1 MNHEY, CDR2 SMNVEV (reference sequence). The CDR3 loop spans 14 amino acids. V trimming: 8 bases; J trimming: 3 bases; junction bases outside the gene matches: 7.